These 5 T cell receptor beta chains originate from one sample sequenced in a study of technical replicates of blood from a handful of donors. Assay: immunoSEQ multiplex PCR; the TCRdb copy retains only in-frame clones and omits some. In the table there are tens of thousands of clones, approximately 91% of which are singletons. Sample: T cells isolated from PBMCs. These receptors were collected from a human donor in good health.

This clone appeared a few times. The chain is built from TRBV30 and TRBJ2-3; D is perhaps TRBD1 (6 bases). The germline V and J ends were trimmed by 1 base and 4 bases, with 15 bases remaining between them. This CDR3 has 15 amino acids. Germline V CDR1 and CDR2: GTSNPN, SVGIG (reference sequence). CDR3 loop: CAWSAGVGGPDTQYF. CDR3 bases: TGTGCCTGGAGTGCAGGGGTAGGGGGACCAGATACGCAGTATTTT.

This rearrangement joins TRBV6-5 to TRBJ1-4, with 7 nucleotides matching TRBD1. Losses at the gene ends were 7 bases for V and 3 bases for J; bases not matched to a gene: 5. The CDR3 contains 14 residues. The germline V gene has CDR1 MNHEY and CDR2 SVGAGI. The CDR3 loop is CASTWDSSNEKLFF. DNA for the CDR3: TGTGCCAGCACCTGGGACAGCTCTAATGAAAAACTGTTTTTT.

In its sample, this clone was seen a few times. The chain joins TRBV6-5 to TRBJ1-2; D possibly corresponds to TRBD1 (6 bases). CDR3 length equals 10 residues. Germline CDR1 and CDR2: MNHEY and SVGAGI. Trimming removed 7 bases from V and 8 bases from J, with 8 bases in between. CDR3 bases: TGTGCCAGCAAGGGGGACGGCTACACCTTC. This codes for CASKGDGYTF.

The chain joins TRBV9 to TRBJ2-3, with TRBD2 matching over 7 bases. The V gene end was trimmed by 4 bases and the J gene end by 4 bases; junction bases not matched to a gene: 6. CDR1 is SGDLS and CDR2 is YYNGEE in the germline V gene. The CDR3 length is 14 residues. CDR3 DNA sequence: TGTGCCAGCAGCATGAGCGGGAAGGCAGATACGCAGTATTTT. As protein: CASSMSGKADTQYF.

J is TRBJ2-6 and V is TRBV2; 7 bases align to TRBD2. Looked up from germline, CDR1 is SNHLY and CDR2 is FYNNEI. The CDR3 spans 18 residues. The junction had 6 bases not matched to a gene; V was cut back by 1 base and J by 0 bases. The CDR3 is CASSEVLAVLSGANVLTF. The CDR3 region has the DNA TGTGCCAGCAGTGAAGTGCTAGCGGTGCTCTCTGGGGCCAACGTCCTGACTTTC.